This T cell receptor beta chain was found in a study of blood T cell repertoires in COVID-19. With 4 bases clipped from V and 1 base from J, the junction kept 1 base outside the gene matches. The CDR3 sequence is 14 residues long. Looked up from germline, CDR1 is LNHDA and CDR2 is SQIVND (reference sequence). Per the original methods: The authors estimated nucleated cell counts from reference gene primer amplification. The protocol was immunoSEQ multiplex PCR, while the TCRdb copy is restricted to in-frame clones and leaves out a portion. From that table come the V and J calls and clone size; the DNA was used to work out D and trimming. This table holds about 180,000 clones, more than 75% found once.

Sequences were obtained from PBMCs or T cells enriched from blood (not recorded which). This rearrangement joins TRBV19 to TRBJ1-1; 9 bases are shared with TRBD1. This TCR came from a human donor with acute COVID-19. The donor label of this sample is uncertain. CDR3 DNA sequence: TGTGCCAGTAGTAGACAGGGGGAGAACACTGAAGCTTTCTTT. This gives the protein CASSRQGENTEAFF.